The 26 T cell receptor beta chains given below trace back to one sample, sequenced in a study of blood T cell repertoires in COVID-19. Produced via immunoSEQ multiplex PCR; TCRdb's table is partial and in-frame only. In the table there are about 300,000 clones, approximately 90% of which are singletons. The sample taken for sequencing was peripheral blood. All receptors derive from a woman younger than 45 who had recovered from COVID-19.

This CDR3 is CASSQSKGLYTEAFF. DNA of the CDR3: TGCGCCAGCAGTCAATCGAAGGGGCTTTACACTGAAGCTTTCTTT. The J gene is TRBJ1-1, the V gene TRBV23-1; maybe TRBD1 (5 bases). TRBV23-1 belongs to the ORF category, with a function that is uncertain. The CDR3 contains 15 residues. The V and J ends lost 0 bases and 3 bases respectively, with 11 bases between them.

The V call is TRBV12-3 or TRBV12-4, the J call TRBJ1-1; D is unresolved. There are 13 residues in the CDR3. V was trimmed by 3 bases and J by 0 bases, leaving 5 bases between them. CDR3 loop: CASSFVMNTEAFF. CDR3 bases: TGTGCCAGCAGTTTTGTCATGAACACTGAAGCTTTCTTT.

The gene calls are TRBV27 and TRBJ1-2, with D possibly TRBD1 on 6 matching bases. There are 13 residues in the CDR3. V lost 2 bases and J 6 bases, leaving 10 bases between the germline ends. CDR1 MNHEY and CDR2 SMNVEV come from the germline V gene (reference sequence). The CDR3 DNA sequence: TGTGCCAGCAGTTTACGGGCAGGGGATGGCTACACCTTC. It yields the protein CASSLRAGDGYTF.

There are many counts of this clone. CDR3 in DNA: TGCGCCAGCAGTCAAACCCCGGGGGGGCCGAAAGAGCAGTTCTTC. Residues: CASSQTPGGPKEQFF. This chain connects TRBV23-1 to TRBJ2-1, with 8 nucleotides matching TRBD2. TRBV23-1 is an ORF for which the function is uncertain. J lost 10 bases, V lost 2 bases, and 10 bases had no gene match. The CDR3 runs 15 residues.

This clone has only one observation. The chain couples TRBV30 to TRBJ2-1; 9 nucleotides match TRBD1. V lost 1 base to trimming and J lost 4 bases; unmatched junction nucleotides: 8. The CDR3 has 16 residues. Per germline, CDR1 GTSNPN and CDR2 SVGIG (reference sequence). The CDR3 sequence is CAWSARTGVWYNEQFF. The CDR3 DNA is TGTGCCTGGAGTGCCCGGACAGGGGTATGGTACAATGAGCAGTTCTTC.

V gene TRBV7-2 combines with J gene TRBJ1-3; the D gene is possibly TRBD1 (5 bases). Deletions cut 4 bases from V and 0 bases from J, with 16 bases between. Per germline, CDR1 SGHTA and CDR2 FQGNSA. The CDR3 length is 17 residues. CDR3 region: CASSSPPGLSSGNTIYF. CDR3 DNA: TGTGCCAGCAGCTCCCCGCCAGGGCTCTCCTCTGGAAACACCATATATTTT.

The chain is built from TRBV5-1 and TRBJ2-7, with D perhaps matching TRBD2 (6 bases). CDR1 SGHRS and CDR2 YFSETQ come from the germline V gene. CDR3 length: 15 residues. V was trimmed by 7 bases and J by 0 bases, leaving 17 bases between them. The DNA of the CDR3 is TGCGCCAGCGAAACGGGGGACGGGACCTCCTACGAGCAGTACTTC. Its translation is CASETGDGTSYEQYF. The whole variable domain, remainder taken from reference TRBV5-1 and TRBJ2-7, is KAGVTQTPRYLIKTRGQQVTLSCSPISGHRSVSWYQQTPGQGLQFLFEYFSETQRNKGNFPGRFSGRQFSNSRSEMNVSTLELGDSALYLCASETGDGTSYEQYFGPGTRLTVT.

V is TRBV9 and J is TRBJ2-3, with 9 bases identical to TRBD1. The CDR3 runs 17 residues. Losses at the gene ends were 1 base for V and 2 bases for J; bases not matched to a gene: 8. In germline, CDR1 is SGDLS, CDR2 YYNGEE. The CDR3 reads CASSVRGGTGTTDTQYF. CDR3 coding DNA: TGTGCCAGCAGCGTAAGAGGGGGGACAGGGACCACAGATACGCAGTATTTT.

This chain uses TRBV12-5 with TRBJ1-1; 7 positions agree with TRBD1. The CDR3 is 13 amino acids. Germline assignment: CDR1 LGHNT and CDR2 FRNRAP. V dropped 1 base and J dropped 7; count of bases not matched to a gene: 3. DNA for the CDR3: TGTGCTAGTGGTTTGGGGACAGGCCGTGAAGCTTTCTTT. Amino acid sequence: CASGLGTGREAFF.

The chain employs TRBV13 and TRBJ2-7; TRBD2 aligns across 9 bases. The CDR3 loop spans 15 amino acids. Germline V CDR1 and CDR2: PRHDT, FYEKMQ (reference sequence). The trim removed 5 bases at V and 2 bases at J, leaving 7 bases unmatched. Here the CDR3 reads CASSPSGGTPYEQYF. CDR3 bases: TGTGCCAGCAGCCCCAGCGGGGGGACACCCTACGAGCAGTACTTC.

The rearrangement uses TRBV12-3 or TRBV12-4 and TRBJ2-1, with 14 bases aligning to TRBD2. V gave up 5 bases and J gave up 15 bases; unmatched junction bases: 6. The CDR3 loop spans 13 amino acids. Written as DNA, the CDR3 is TGTGCCAGCAGTCAGACTAGCGGGGGGGCCCGGTTCTTC. Translating it yields CASSQTSGGARFF.

V is TRBV19 and J is TRBJ2-7; 7 nucleotides align to TRBD1. The CDR3 is made up of 13 amino acids. CDR1 is LNHDA, CDR2 SQIVND, per germline (reference sequence). The J segment lost 3 bases and the V segment lost 10 bases, leaving 9 bases of the junction unmatched. CDR3 DNA sequence: TGTGCCACCCAAACCGGGACAGACTACGAGCAGTACTTC. It is translated as CATQTGTDYEQYF.

The chain joins TRBV28 to TRBJ1-3; D call uncertain. This CDR3 is built from 14 residues. V was clipped by 6 bases and J by 2 bases, with 11 bases between them. Germline values: CDR1 MDHEN, CDR2 SYDVKM. The CDR3 here is CASSSGRAGNTIYF. DNA for the CDR3: TGTGCCAGCAGCTCAGGCCGTGCTGGAAACACCATATATTTT.

The chain links TRBV19 to TRBJ1-2; perhaps TRBD1 as D (5 bases). In germline, CDR1 is LNHDA, CDR2 SQIVND (reference sequence). This CDR3 has 15 residues. Trimming left V 6 bases short and J 8 bases short, with 22 bases between. CDR3 sequence: CASRTSPGGVGGYTF. The CDR3 bases are TGTGCCAGTAGAACCTCACCGGGAGGGGTCGGAGGCTACACCTTC. Full variable domain (rest looked up from reference TRBV19 and TRBJ1-2): DGGITQSPKYLFRKEGQNVTLSCEQNLNHDAMYWYRQDPGQGLRLIYYSQIVNDFQKGDIAEGYSVSREKKESFPLTVTSAQKNPTAFYLCASRTSPGGVGGYTFGSGTRLTVV.

The chain uses TRBV27 and TRBJ2-1; 7 bases agree with TRBD1. The V gene end was trimmed by 4 bases and the J gene end by 1 base; junction bases not matched to a gene: 1. This CDR3 has 14 residues. Germline CDR1 MNHEY, CDR2 SMNVEV (reference sequence). DNA of the CDR3: TGTGCCAGCAGTTACAGGGGATCCTACAATGAGCAGTTCTTC. Its protein is CASSYRGSYNEQFF.

The rearrangement uses TRBV7-9 and TRBJ2-3; 8 positions match TRBD1. The CDR3 extends over 13 amino acids. Germline-derived CDR1 and CDR2 are SEHNR and FQNEAQ (reference sequence). J gave up 5 bases and V 4 bases, and 2 bases lay outside the gene matches. The CDR3 spells CASSYGQGDTQYF. The DNA of the CDR3 is TGTGCCAGCAGCTACGGACAGGGAGATACGCAGTATTTT.

This clone was seen a single time. The chain combines TRBV5-5 with TRBJ1-2, with TRBD1 identical over 7 bases. CDR3 length: 13 amino acids. V shed 2 bases and J 3 bases; nucleotides not matched to a gene: 1. Looked up from germline, CDR1 is SGHKS and CDR2 is YYEKEE (reference sequence). The CDR3 region is CASSLGTDYGYTF. In DNA, the CDR3 is TGTGCCAGCAGCTTAGGGACAGACTATGGCTACACCTTC.

The chain employs TRBV6-5 and TRBJ2-3; 7 positions agree with TRBD2. The CDR3 is 16 residues long. V was clipped by 0 bases and J by 6 bases; unmatched bases: 9. The germline CDR1 and CDR2 sequences are MNHEY and SVGAGI. The CDR3, as DNA: TGTGCCAGCAGTTACTCGAACGGGGGGTCGGGGGATACGCAGTATTTT. Translating gives CASSYSNGGSGDTQYF.

In this sample, this clone turned up a few times. The rearrangement links TRBV10-3 to TRBJ2-7; 7 nucleotides match TRBD1. CDR1 ENHRY and CDR2 SYGVKD come from the germline V gene. Trimming at V came to 6 bases and at J to 6 bases, leaving 14 bases not matched to a gene. CDR3 length equals 15 residues. The CDR3 DNA sequence: TGTGCCATCAGAGGACAGGACTCAAAGGACCCCGAGCAGTACTTC. It codes for CAIRGQDSKDPEQYF.

The V gene is TRBV28, the J gene TRBJ1-6; TRBD1 agrees at 7 bases. Germline V gives CDR1 MDHEN, CDR2 SYDVKM. The ends lost 4 bases at V and 9 bases at J; junction bases unmatched: 9. The CDR3 has 15 residues. The CDR3: CASSSAGQVLSPLHF. CDR3 nucleotide sequence: TGTGCCAGCAGTTCGGCCGGACAGGTCCTTTCACCCCTCCACTTT.

V usage is TRBV4-1 and J usage is TRBJ2-3; D is possibly TRBD1 (6 bases). CDR1 is MGHRA, CDR2 YSYEKL, per germline. Trimming shortened V by 0 bases and J by 6 bases, and 7 bases separated the two germline ends. The CDR3 has 13 residues. This CDR3 reads CASSQEQGDTQYF. Written as DNA, the CDR3 is TGCGCCAGCAGCCAAGAACAGGGCGATACGCAGTATTTT.

The rearrangement joins TRBV30 to TRBJ2-2; D possibly corresponds to TRBD1 (5 bases). The germline V gene has CDR1 GTSNPN and CDR2 SVGIG (reference sequence). The V and J ends lost 8 bases and 1 base respectively, with 8 bases between them. The CDR3 consists of 12 residues. DNA of the CDR3: TGTGCCGGGGCAGGGAACACCGGGGAGCTGTTTTTT. Its protein is CAGAGNTGELFF.

This clone appeared a single time. This rearrangement joins TRBV6-5 to TRBJ2-5; 7 bases fit TRBD1. This CDR3 is built from 13 residues. J lost 5 bases, V lost 6 bases, and 6 bases had no gene match. The germline gives CDR1 MNHEY, CDR2 SVGAGI. CDR3 residues: CASRKTGRETQYF. The CDR3 DNA reads as TGTGCCAGCAGAAAGACAGGGCGCGAGACCCAGTACTTC.

The chain joins TRBV6-1 to TRBJ2-7; 7 bases match TRBD2. CDR3 length equals 15 residues. The V segment lost 3 bases and the J segment 5 bases; nucleotides outside the gene matches: 10. Germline assignment: CDR1 MNHNS and CDR2 SASEGT. The CDR3 sequence: CASSDPRGEQDEQYF. The DNA for the CDR3 is TGTGCCAGCAGTGACCCCCGGGGGGAGCAGGACGAGCAGTACTTC.

The rearrangement joins TRBV10-3 to TRBJ1-1; 8 positions match TRBD1. Germline CDR1 is ENHRY and CDR2 is SYGVKD. The CDR3 is made up of 16 amino acids. V trimming: 4 bases; J trimming: 3 bases; junction bases outside the gene matches: 10. CDR3 nucleotides: TGTGCCATCAGTGGGTACCCCGGACAGGGAGACACTGAAGCTTTCTTT. Translation gives CAISGYPGQGDTEAFF.

The table lists this clone with a count of one. The chain links TRBV10-3 to TRBJ2-5; 8 nucleotides agree with TRBD2. Trimming removed 2 bases from V and 0 bases from J; junction bases left unmatched: 5. This CDR3 contains 16 residues. CDR1 is ENHRY and CDR2 is SYGVKD in the germline V gene. CDR3 in amino acids: CAISEGIAGYQETQYF. CDR3 DNA sequence: TGTGCCATCAGTGAGGGGATAGCGGGGTACCAAGAGACCCAGTACTTC.